These T cell receptor beta chains were read from a single sample in a study of OX40 agonist ivuxolimab in advanced cancers. The assay was immunoSEQ multiplex PCR, and TCRdb's table has in-frame clones only and misses some. The table has roughly 6,000 clones, roughly 80% seen once; the top ten hold around 12%. Sequencing used CD4+ or CD8+ T cells sorted from blood, obtained in a trial of the OX40 agonist ivuxolimab. The receptors derive from an adult with an advanced solid tumor such as melanoma, head and neck, liver or kidney cancer. Both conserved end residues are trimmed from each CDR3. Fields, in order: V gene, CDR3 protein.

>TRBV7-9
ASSLAGQGLSYEQY
>TRBV2
ASTAGRGNTGELF
>TRBV6-1
ASSEDWALYNEQF
>TRBV27
ASSLPGNYGYT
>TRBV4-2
ASSQSPQTEAF
>TRBV9
ASTLGEWDTQY
>TRBV7-9
ASSLEAGYRASYNEQF
>TRBV2
ASKEGGSGNSPLH
>TRBV2
ASSDGGNYEQY
>TRBV4-2
ASSQVETLNTGELF
>TRBV7-7
ASSWRGEGLNEKLF
>TRBV19
ASSATLTSGSYNEQF
>TRBV5-5
ASSLSGLGNQPQH
>TRBV6-1
ASSHDASSYNEQF
>TRBV28
ASSSGQGWPYNEQF
>TRBV13
ASSLEVNEQF
>TRBV7-5
ARSLSGSRTSSYNEQF
>TRBV27
ASSPGLLNQPQH
>TRBV7-9
ASSRPGLAADTQY
>TRBV5-6
ASSYAETQY
>TRBV2
ASSGGEQF
>TRBV6-1
ASSVYINEQF
>TRBV9
ASSSSGGAGETQY
>TRBV4-1
ASSPTGVLNTEAF
>TRBV15
ATSRDGGALPHGYT
>TRBV7-2
ASSPWDTSNQPQH
>TRBV27
ASSVQVNYEQY
>TRBV5-1
ASSPDSNSPLH
>TRBV7-9
ASSPGGFSSYNEQF
>TRBV13
ASSFWVAADTQY
>TRBV4-1
ASSPPPSGPYNEQF
>TRBV11-2
ASSSVGGSTDTQY
>TRBV28
ASSLFLSGGVGPTDTQY
>TRBV21-1
ASSKEGGGVANEKLF
>TRBV13
ASTKTGYEQY
>TRBV11-2
ASSRALGVGSNEQF
>TRBV2
ARAGADIYEQY
>TRBV7-7
ASSHRQGYEQY
>TRBV7-9
AIERQEAYEQY
>TRBV5-8
ASSLAMGADTEAF
>TRBV11-2
ASSFVAIDRSRRYTEAF